The 10 T cell receptor beta chains given below trace back to one sample, sequenced in a study of spatial heterogeneity in lung cancer (dated by TCRdb to between 2019 and 2020). The sample's time point label is to be understood as: sample taken at primary tumor resection. Without any cell sorting, TCR sequencing was performed on whole RNA extracted either from tumor and nontumor lung tissue or from cryopreserved PBMC samples. The method was 5' RACE. Sequencing relied on a NextSeq 500. TCRdb itself trimmed the public reads at Q25 with fastp, ran MiXCR and retained productive beta chains. Identical CDR3 proteins give one entry, which carries the most common genes and DNA. Across this sample there are 20,000 to 25,000 distinct CDR3 sequences, with 6.9% seen only once. Around 15% of the sample goes to the ten largest clones. Source: PBMCs, taken at surgery. Receptor source: a male donor with early-stage non-small cell lung cancer.

This clonotype was seen repeatedly, ten times or more. The V call is TRBV12-5, the J call TRBJ2-1; 8 bases match TRBD2. The length of the CDR3 is 17 residues. Germline V CDR1 and CDR2: LGHNT, FRNRAP. The J segment lost 8 bases and the V segment lost 6 bases, leaving 18 bases of the junction unmatched. The CDR3 DNA sequence: TGTGCTAGTGGCCCCTCCTCAATAGCGGGATTTACCCATGAGCAGTTCTTC. It is translated as CASGPSSIAGFTHEQFF.

This clonotype was picked up a small number of times. This chain uses TRBV6-2 or TRBV6-3 with TRBJ1-1; the D is unclear. Germline CDR1 and CDR2: MNHEY and SVGEGT. The ends were cut back, 0 bases at V and 7 bases at J, with 6 bases in the middle. The CDR3 is made up of 12 amino acids. The CDR3: CASSYSSYEAFF. The CDR3 DNA sequence: TGTGCCAGCAGTTACTCCTCCTATGAAGCTTTCTTT.

This clonotype showed up many times. The rearrangement links TRBV4-1 to TRBJ2-7, with TRBD2 matching 9 bases. The CDR3 totals 16 residues. Looked up from germline, CDR1 is MGHRA and CDR2 is YSYEKL. V dropped 4 bases and J dropped 4; count of bases not matched to a gene: 11. The CDR3 is CASSPTSGRSPYEQYV. CDR3 nucleotide sequence: TGCGCCAGCAGCCCCACTAGCGGGCGGTCGCCTTACGAGCAGTACGTC.

This clonotype was detected ten times or more. V and J are TRBV6-6 and TRBJ1-5; 9 bases agree with TRBD1. This CDR3 region has 17 residues. CDR1 is MNHNY, CDR2 SVGAGI, per germline (reference sequence). J gave up 0 bases and V 2 bases, and 5 bases lay outside the gene matches. CDR3 region: CASSYVGQGPSNQPQHF. Here the CDR3 DNA reads TGTGCCAGCAGTTACGTGGGACAGGGCCCTAGCAATCAGCCCCAGCATTTT.

This chain connects TRBV5-6 to TRBJ2-7; the match to TRBD1 covers 7 bases. This CDR3 contains 13 residues. The V and J ends lost 3 bases and 3 bases, in that order; junction bases with no gene match: 3. The germline gives CDR1 SGHDT, CDR2 YYEEEE. CDR3 DNA sequence: TGTGCCAGCAGCTCCAGGGGGTACTACGAGCAGTACTTC. Residues: CASSSRGYYEQYF. The full variable domain, its missing parts supplied by reference TRBV5-6 and TRBJ2-7, is DAGVTQSPTHLIKTRGQQVTLRCSPKSGHDTVSWYQQALGQGPQFIFQYYEEEERQRGNFPDRFSGHQFPNYSSELNVNALLLGDSALYLCASSSRGYYEQYFGPGTRLTVT.

This chain uses TRBV24-1 with TRBJ2-2, with D possibly being TRBD2 (7 bases). CDR3 length equals 16 residues. V shed 3 bases and J shed 4 bases, with 14 bases lying between them. Germline CDR1 KGHDR, CDR2 SFDVKD. CDR3 in DNA: TGTGCCACCAGTGATACACGGGGGGCGGCCACCGGGGAGCTGTTTTTT. This encodes CATSDTRGAATGELFF.

This clonotype was found many times. The J gene is TRBJ1-5, the V gene TRBV12-3 or TRBV12-4; D is undetermined. V was cut by 2 bases and J by 8 bases, with 7 bases left in between. The CDR3 extends over 12 amino acids. CDR3 sequence: CASSLNSKPQHF. CDR3 coding DNA: TGTGCCAGCAGTTTAAACAGCAAGCCCCAGCATTTT.

This chain connects TRBV3-1 to TRBJ2-3, with 14 positions matching TRBD2. V shed 4 bases, J shed 4 bases, and the junction held 4 bases outside the gene matches. The CDR3 has 16 residues. Germline V lookup: CDR1 LGHDT, CDR2 YNNKEL (reference sequence). CDR3 region: CASSRRLAGGPDTQYF. CDR3 sequence (DNA): TGTGCCAGCAGCCGCAGACTAGCGGGGGGGCCAGATACGCAGTATTTT.

There are many counts of this clonotype. This chain links TRBV7-2 with TRBJ2-3, with 9 positions matching TRBD2. The CDR3 spans 16 residues. Germline-derived CDR1 and CDR2 are SGHTA and FQGNSA. The junction had 5 bases not matched to a gene; V was cut back by 1 base and J by 3 bases. The CDR3 loop reads CASSLGPGLATDTQYF. The CDR3 nucleotides are TGTGCCAGCAGCTTAGGTCCGGGACTAGCAACAGATACGCAGTATTTT.

This clonotype was counted at least ten times. The rearrangement links TRBV7-2 to TRBJ1-1; D gene unclear. Looked up from germline, CDR1 is SGHTA and CDR2 is FQGNSA. With 5 bases removed from V and 4 bases from J, the gap between germline ends came to 11 bases. CDR3 length: 13 residues. The CDR3 loop is CASSGGPITEAFF. The DNA of the CDR3 is TGTGCCAGCAGCGGCGGACCGATCACTGAAGCTTTCTTT.